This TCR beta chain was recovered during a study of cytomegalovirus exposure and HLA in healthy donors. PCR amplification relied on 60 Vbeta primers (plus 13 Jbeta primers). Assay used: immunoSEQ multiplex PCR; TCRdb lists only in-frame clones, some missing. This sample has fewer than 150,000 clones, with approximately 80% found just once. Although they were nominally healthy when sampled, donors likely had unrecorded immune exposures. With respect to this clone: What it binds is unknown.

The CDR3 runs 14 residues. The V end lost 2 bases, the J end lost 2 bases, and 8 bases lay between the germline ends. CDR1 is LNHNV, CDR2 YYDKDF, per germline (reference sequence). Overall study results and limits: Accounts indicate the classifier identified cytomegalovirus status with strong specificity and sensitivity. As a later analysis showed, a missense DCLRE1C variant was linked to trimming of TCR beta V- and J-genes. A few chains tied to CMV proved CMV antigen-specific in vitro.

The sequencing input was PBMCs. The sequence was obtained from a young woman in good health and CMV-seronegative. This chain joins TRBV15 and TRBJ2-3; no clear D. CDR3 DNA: TGTGCCACCAGCAGACAGGTGATCACAGATACGCAGTATTTT. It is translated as CATSRQVITDTQYF.